This TCR beta chain is drawn from a study of regulatory T cells in long-lasting Graves disease. V was trimmed by 0 bases and J by 5 bases, leaving 8 bases between them. This CDR3 spans 14 amino acids. CDR1 and CDR2 from the germline V gene are SGDLS and YYNGEE. Relying on iRepertoire HTBI primers and Arm-PCR of CDR3 regions, the team built TCR beta libraries. Under the authors' procedure: In the combined samples, some 59 TRBV and more than twelve TRBJ segments were identified. TCRdb analysed the multiplex PCR reads with MiXCR anew, one entry per CDR3 protein. The V and J calls here are based on TCRdb, not the publication. The sample records 400,000 to 500,000 distinct CDR3 sequences, 15% being singletons. The time point denotes: newly diagnosed GD, antithyroid drugs for less than 3 months. PBMC RNA served as the TCR library source. This clonotype was seen many times. The sample was also reused in another study, on T cells in Graves' hyperthyroidism and ophthalmopathy. From that paper: The HTBI set primed first-round TCR CDR3 RT-PCR.

The V call is TRBV9, the J call TRBJ2-2, with TRBD1 as a possible D gene (5 bases). The receptor was isolated from a woman in her thirties or forties with Graves disease. The sequencing used peripheral blood mononuclear cells (PBMCs), collected at new diagnosis, from a patient treated with antithyroid drugs. The CDR3 region is CASSVVAGTGELFF. CDR3 in DNA: TGTGCCAGCAGCGTAGTTGCAGGGACCGGGGAGCTGTTTTTT.